This T cell receptor beta chain was recorded in a study of naive and memory T cell subsets. Study-level findings and limits: Naive and memory subsets had different power law exponents for TCR abundance.

Note on this clonotype: Its antigen is still unknown.

CDR1 MNHEY and CDR2 SVGAGI come from the germline V gene. Trimming stripped 0 bases from V and 1 base from J, with 9 bases between. The CDR3 runs to 15 residues. Sequential positive selection took CD4 T cells first, then CD8 T cells. Four subsets defined by CD45RA and CD27 were sorted after CD3, CD4, CD8 and live/dead staining. The beta constant-region primer was an equimolar mix of two oligonucleotides covering TRBC1 and TRBC2. Four rounds of PCR amplified the ligated cDNA using nested alpha and beta constant-region primers plus SP2. An oligonucleotide with the SP2 primer and a 12-nucleotide UMI was ligated to the cDNA 3' end. TCRdb reprocessed the UMI-ligation and nested PCR reads with MiXCR, giving one entry per CDR3 protein. The table has roughly 130,000 distinct CDR3 sequences, 30% to 45% seen once.

Sequenced sample: central memory CD4+ T cells from blood. The receptor comes from a human donor in good health. The chain is built from TRBV6-5 and TRBJ1-1, with D tentatively TRBD1 (5 bases). DNA of the CDR3: TGTGCCAGCAGTTACTCGAGTGGGACGAACACTGAAGCTTTCTTT. Protein sequence: CASSYSSGTNTEAFF.